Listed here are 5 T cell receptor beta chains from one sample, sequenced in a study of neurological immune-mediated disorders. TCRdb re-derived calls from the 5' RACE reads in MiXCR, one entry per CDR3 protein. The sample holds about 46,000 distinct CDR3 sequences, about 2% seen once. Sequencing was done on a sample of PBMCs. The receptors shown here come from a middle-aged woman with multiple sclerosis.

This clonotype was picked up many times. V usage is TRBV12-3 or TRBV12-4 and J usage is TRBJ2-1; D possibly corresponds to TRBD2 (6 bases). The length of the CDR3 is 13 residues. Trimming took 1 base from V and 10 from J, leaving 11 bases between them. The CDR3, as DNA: TGTGCCAGCAGTTTAGGCGGGGTTGGAGAGCAGTTCTTC. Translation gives CASSLGGVGEQFF.

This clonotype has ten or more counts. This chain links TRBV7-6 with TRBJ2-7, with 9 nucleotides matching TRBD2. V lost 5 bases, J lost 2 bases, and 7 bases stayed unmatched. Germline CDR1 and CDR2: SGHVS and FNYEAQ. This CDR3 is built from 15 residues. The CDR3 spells CASSRRAGGTYEQYF. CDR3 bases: TGTGCCAGCAGCCGGCGAGCGGGGGGAACCTACGAGCAGTACTTC. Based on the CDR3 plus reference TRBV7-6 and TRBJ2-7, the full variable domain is GAGVSQSPRYKVTKRGQDVALRCDPISGHVSLYWYRQALGQGPEFLTYFNYEAQQDKSGLPNDRFSAERPEGSISTLTIQRTEQRDSAMYRCASSRRAGGTYEQYFGPGTRLTVT.

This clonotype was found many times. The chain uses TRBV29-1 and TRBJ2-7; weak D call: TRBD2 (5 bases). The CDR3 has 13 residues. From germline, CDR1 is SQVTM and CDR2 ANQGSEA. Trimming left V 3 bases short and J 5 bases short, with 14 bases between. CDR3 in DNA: TGCAGCGTTGACGGGGATTTGGCAGACGAGCAGTACTTC. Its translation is CSVDGDLADEQYF.

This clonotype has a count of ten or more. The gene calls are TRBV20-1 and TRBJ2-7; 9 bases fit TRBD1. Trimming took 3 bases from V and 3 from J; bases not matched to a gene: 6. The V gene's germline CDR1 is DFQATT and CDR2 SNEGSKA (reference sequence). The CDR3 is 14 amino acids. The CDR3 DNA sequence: TGCAGTGCTAGGGGGGACAGGGTCTACTACGAGCAGTACTTC. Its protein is CSARGDRVYYEQYF.

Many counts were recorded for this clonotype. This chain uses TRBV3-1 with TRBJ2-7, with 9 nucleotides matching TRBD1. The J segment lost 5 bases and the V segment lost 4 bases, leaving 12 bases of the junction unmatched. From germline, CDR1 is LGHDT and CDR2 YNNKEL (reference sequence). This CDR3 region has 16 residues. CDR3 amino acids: CASSRWTGVDSDEQYF. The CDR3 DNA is TGTGCCAGCAGCCGGTGGACAGGGGTTGACAGCGACGAGCAGTACTTC.